The 2 T cell receptor beta chains below come from one sample, sequenced in a study of shared T cell receptors in the human thymus. Profiling relied on immunoSEQ multiplex PCR, and the TCRdb table lists in-frame clones only, not all of them. The table includes more than 550,000 clones, 70% to 90% detected once. The data were also submitted as part of a second study, on human thymus T cells.

The sequenced sample was thymocytes. These receptors all stem from a girl less than two years old with a congenital heart defect.

The chain combines TRBV29-1 with TRBJ1-2; 10 bases are a match to TRBD1. The CDR3 consists of 17 residues. With V trimmed by 7 bases and J by 1 base, 15 bases remained unmatched. In germline, CDR1 is SQVTM, CDR2 ANQGSEA. CDR3 residues: CSASNRDRGYNNYGYTF. In DNA form, the CDR3 reads TGCAGCGCCTCCAACCGGGACAGGGGTTATAATAACTATGGCTACACCTTC.

This clone has only a few counts. The chain employs TRBV30 and TRBJ1-2, with 8 nucleotides matching TRBD1. Germline values: CDR1 GTSNPN, CDR2 SVGIG (reference sequence). After removal of 0 bases from V and 6 bases from J, the junction contained 9 bases not matched to a gene. The CDR3 is 15 amino acids. In DNA, the CDR3 is TGTGCCTGGAGTGTACCGGGACAGGCCCTTGATGGCTACACCTTC. This codes for CAWSVPGQALDGYTF.